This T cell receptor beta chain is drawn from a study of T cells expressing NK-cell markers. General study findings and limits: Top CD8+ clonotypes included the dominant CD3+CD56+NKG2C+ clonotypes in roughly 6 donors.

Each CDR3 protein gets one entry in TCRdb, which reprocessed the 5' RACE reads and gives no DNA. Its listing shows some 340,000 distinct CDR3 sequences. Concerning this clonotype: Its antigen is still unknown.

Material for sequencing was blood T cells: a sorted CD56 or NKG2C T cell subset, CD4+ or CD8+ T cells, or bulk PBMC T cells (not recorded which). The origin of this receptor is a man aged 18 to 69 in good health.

The CDR3 sequence: CASSDPRAGYYYGYTF. This chain joins TRBV6-1 and TRBJ1-2; the TRBD1 assignment by TCRdb is unverifiable without DNA. The CDR3 covers 16 residues. Germline values: CDR1 MNHNS, CDR2 SASEGT.